This T cell receptor (beta chain) was identified during a study of shared clonotypes between healthy human individuals. Clones were sequenced by immunoSEQ multiplex PCR, and TCRdb holds only the in-frame ones, with some missing. The sample shows millions of clones, over 85% of them seen only once. This clone is a singleton in its sample. The naive CD8 fraction comprised CD45RO-negative cells positively selected for CCR7 and excluded terminally differentiated effector memory CD45RA+ cells. Germline values: CDR1 SGHAT, CDR2 FQNNGV. The CDR3 totals 15 residues. V was trimmed by 4 bases and J by 1 base, leaving 14 bases between them.

The chain joins TRBV11-2 to TRBJ2-7; D might be TRBD1 (6 bases). The receptor comes from a man younger than 30 in good health. Sequencing was performed on naive CD8+ T cells sorted from blood. The CDR3 DNA is TGTGCCAGCAGCTCCGGACAGATCATGTCCTACGAGCAGTACTTC. Translation gives CASSSGQIMSYEQYF.